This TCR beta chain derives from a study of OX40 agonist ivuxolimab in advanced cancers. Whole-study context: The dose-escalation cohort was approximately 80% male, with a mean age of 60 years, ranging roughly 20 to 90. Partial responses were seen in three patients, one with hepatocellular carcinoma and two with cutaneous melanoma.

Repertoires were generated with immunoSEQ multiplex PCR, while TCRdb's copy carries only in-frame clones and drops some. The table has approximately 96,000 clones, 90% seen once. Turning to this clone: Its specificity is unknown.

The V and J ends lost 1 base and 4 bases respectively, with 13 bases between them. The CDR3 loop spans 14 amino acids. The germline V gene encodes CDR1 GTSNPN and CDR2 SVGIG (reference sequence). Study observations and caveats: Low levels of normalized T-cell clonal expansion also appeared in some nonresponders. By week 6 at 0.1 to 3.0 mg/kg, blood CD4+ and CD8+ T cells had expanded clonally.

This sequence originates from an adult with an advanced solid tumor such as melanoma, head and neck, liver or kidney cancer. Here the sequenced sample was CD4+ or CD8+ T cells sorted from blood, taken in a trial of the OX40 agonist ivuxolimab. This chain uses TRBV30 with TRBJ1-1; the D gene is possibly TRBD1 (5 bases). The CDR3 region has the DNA TGTGCCTGGAGTGCGGGGGGAAGCCCCACTGAAGCTTTCTTT. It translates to CAWSAGGSPTEAFF.